These 10 T cell receptor beta chains were all obtained from the same sample, sequenced in a study of Graves' ophthalmopathy and Graves' hyperthyroidism. RNA transcripts were the source from which TCR beta CDR3 regions were amplified. RT-PCR in the first round used HTBI primers; a second-round multiplex PCR followed. MiXCR, run by TCRdb on the multiplex PCR reads, gives a single entry per CDR3 protein. The repertoire holds about 620,000 distinct CDR3 sequences, with about a fifth as singletons. Source material: peripheral blood. These receptors all stem from a woman under 30 with stable Graves' hyperthyroidism. Some clones in this sample may be carry-over from other donors' samples.

This clonotype was seen at least ten times. The J gene is TRBJ1-2, the V gene TRBV6-1; TRBD1 matches 8 bases. V was pared by 6 bases and J by 6 bases, with 12 bases of the junction left unmatched. Per germline, CDR1 MNHNS and CDR2 SASEGT. The CDR3 contains 15 residues. The CDR3 sequence is CASRRTDRTGNGYTF. The CDR3 DNA reads as TGTGCCAGCAGACGAACGGACCGGACAGGGAATGGCTACACCTTC.

The genes are TRBV4-1 and TRBJ2-7; 7 nucleotides line up with TRBD1. With 0 bases clipped from V and 2 bases from J, the junction kept 4 bases outside the gene matches. CDR1 MGHRA and CDR2 YSYEKL come from the germline V gene. The CDR3 runs to 15 residues. Here the CDR3 DNA reads TGCGCCAGCAGCCAAGATCCCACAGGGGCCTACGAGCAGTACTTC. It specifies CASSQDPTGAYEQYF.

This clonotype was counted at least ten times. The V gene is TRBV29-1, the J gene TRBJ2-7; 7 nucleotides line up with TRBD1. Trimming cost V 1 base and J 2 bases; bases outside gene matches: 5. The CDR3 contains 14 residues. Germline CDR1 and CDR2: SQVTM and ANQGSEA. CDR3 coding DNA: TGCAGCGTTGAAGTTGGGGACAGACCCTACGAGCAGTACTTC. Translating it yields CSVEVGDRPYEQYF.

V gene TRBV6-2 or TRBV6-3 combines with J gene TRBJ2-5; 9 nucleotides agree with TRBD1. Germline values: CDR1 MNHEY, CDR2 SVGEGT. This CDR3 is 16 amino acids long. The J segment lost 5 bases and the V segment lost 3 bases, leaving 10 bases of the junction unmatched. The CDR3 region is CASSYNRDRDRETQYF. The CDR3 bases are TGTGCCAGCAGTTATAACCGGGACAGGGATCGGGAGACCCAGTACTTC.

This clonotype came up many times. The chain is built from TRBV6-5 and TRBJ2-5, with D possibly called TRBD1 or TRBD2 (7 bases each). The germline V gene encodes CDR1 MNHEY and CDR2 SVGAGI. The CDR3 length is 14 residues. Deletions cut 5 bases from V and 5 bases from J, with 15 bases between. The CDR3 is CASSQGEGVETQYF. CDR3 DNA: TGTGCCAGCAGTCAGGGGGAGGGAGTGGAGACCCAGTACTTC.

This clonotype came up many times. This chain connects TRBV29-1 to TRBJ1-1; D is uncertain. The germline V gene encodes CDR1 SQVTM and CDR2 ANQGSEA. The ends were cut back, 7 bases at V and 5 bases at J, with 8 bases in the middle. The CDR3 totals 10 residues. The CDR3 DNA follows: TGCAGCGGTGGGTGGACTGAAGCTTTCTTT. Residues: CSGGWTEAFF.

In its sample, this clonotype was seen many times. This CDR3 is CATSRDTGQGALAFF. The CDR3 DNA is TGTGCCACCAGCAGAGATACGGGACAGGGGGCTTTGGCTTTCTTT. The V and J genes are TRBV15 and TRBJ1-1; 12 positions agree with TRBD1. The CDR3 runs 15 residues. V shed 0 bases and J 11 bases; nucleotides not matched to a gene: 7. The germline gives CDR1 LNHNV, CDR2 YYDKDF (reference sequence).

Only a few counts were recorded for this clonotype. The V call is TRBV19, the J call TRBJ1-2; D is uncertain. The length of the CDR3 is 14 residues. The germline V gene encodes CDR1 LNHDA and CDR2 SQIVND (reference sequence). The V end lost 0 bases, the J end lost 7 bases, and 12 bases lay between the germline ends. CDR3 amino acids: CASSIDQRFSGYTF. CDR3 coding DNA: TGTGCCAGTAGTATAGATCAGCGGTTTTCTGGCTACACCTTC.

This clonotype was counted at least ten times. The chain links TRBV7-8 to TRBJ2-7; tentative D call: TRBD1 (6 bases). Germline assignment: CDR1 SGHVS and CDR2 FQNEAQ. The CDR3 length is 15 residues. Trimming cost V 3 bases and J 3 bases, with 15 bases left between them. The CDR3 reads CASSLPGTRYYEQYF. In nucleotides, the CDR3 is TGTGCCAGCAGCTTGCCCGGGACAAGATACTACGAGCAGTACTTC.

Comment on this clonotype: Compared with germline, one end of the junction differs, possibly owing to a read error. V is TRBV6-5 and J is TRBJ1-5; no firm D call. In germline, CDR1 is MNHEY, CDR2 SVGAGI. This CDR3 comprises 13 residues. CDR3 region: CASSYGPNHPQHF. As DNA, the CDR3 is TGTGCCAGCAGTTACGGCCCTAATCATCCCCAGCATTTT.